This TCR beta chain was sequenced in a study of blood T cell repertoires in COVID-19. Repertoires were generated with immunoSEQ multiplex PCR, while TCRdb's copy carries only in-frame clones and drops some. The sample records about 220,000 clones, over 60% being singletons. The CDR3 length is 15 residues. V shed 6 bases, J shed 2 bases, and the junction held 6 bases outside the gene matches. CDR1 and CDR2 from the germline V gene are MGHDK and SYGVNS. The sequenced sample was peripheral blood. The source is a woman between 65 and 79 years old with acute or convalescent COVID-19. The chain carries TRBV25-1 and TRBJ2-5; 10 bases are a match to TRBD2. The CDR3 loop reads CASSKERGGQETQYF. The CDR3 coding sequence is TGTGCCAGCAGCAAAGAGCGGGGGGGACAAGAGACCCAGTACTTC. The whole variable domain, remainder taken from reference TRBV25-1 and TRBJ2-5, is EADIYQTPRYLVIGTGKKITLECSQTMGHDKMYWYQQDPGMELHLIHYSYGVNSTEKGDLSSESTVSRIRTEHFPLTLESARPSHTSQYLCASSKERGGQETQYFGPGTRLLVL.